The 3 T cell receptor beta chains below come from one sample, sequenced in a study of CD8+CD57+ T cells in acquired aplastic anemia. Patients picked for sequencing had shown CD8+CD57+ cell expansion detected by flow cytometry. For CDR3 and TCR beta VDJ profiling, genomic DNA was the template used. TCRdb reprocessed the reads via MiXCR and lists one record per CDR3 protein. The table includes 200,000 to 250,000 distinct CDR3 sequences, less than 60% detected once. The source material was sorted CD4+, CD8+, or CD8+CD57+ T cells (not recorded which) from PBMCs. These receptors all come from a human donor with aplastic anemia.

The V and J genes are TRBV19 and TRBJ2-7; 7 nucleotides line up with TRBD1. CDR3 size: 14 residues. Germline V gene data show CDR1 as LNHDA and CDR2 as SQIVND (reference sequence). J was trimmed by 10 bases and V by 5 bases; bases with no gene match: 14. CDR3: CASSFTGQVEKQYF. The CDR3 DNA reads as TGTGCCAGTAGTTTCACAGGACAGGTGGAGAAACAGTACTTC.

The rearrangement uses TRBV2 and TRBJ1-1, with a tentative D call TRBD1 (6 bases). CDR3 length: 14 amino acids. From germline, CDR1 is SNHLY and CDR2 FYNNEI. Trimming took 5 bases from V and 5 from J, leaving 15 bases between them. CDR3 sequence (DNA): TGTGCCAGCAGTCCAAGACCGGGACAAACTGAAGCTTTCTTT. This sequence encodes CASSPRPGQTEAFF.

The V call is TRBV12-5, the J call TRBJ1-6; D possibly corresponds to TRBD1 (5 bases). Germline V gene data show CDR1 as LGHNT and CDR2 as FRNRAP. There are 16 residues in the CDR3. Trimming cost V 5 bases and J 10 bases, with 21 bases left between them. The CDR3: CASGPHVRDFGSPLHF. CDR3 bases: TGTGCTAGTGGTCCCCATGTCCGGGACTTTGGATCACCCCTCCACTTT.